The present entry profiles one TCR beta chain with its context. This clone was counted only a few times. No cognate antigen has been identified for it. Qualities for individual bases were not recorded, and no much larger clone is one base off. Other nucleotide sequences in the sample specify the same CDR3. In Seattle, one collaborating source enrolled patients while the infection was active and tracked those patients longitudinally over the course of disease. The collaborating institutions used their own protocols to collect whole blood in K2EDTA tubes. For TCRbeta analysis, collaborators shipped samples in one of three forms: frozen whole blood, isolated PBMCs, or DNA extracted from either of those sample types. The data originate from a study of blood T cell repertoires in COVID-19 (dated by TCRdb to about 2020). At the level of the whole study: The collaborator samples originated in the United States, Italy and Spain and spanned the acute and convalescent phases of COVID-19. The prospective study material was composed of cDNA or gDNA derived from T cells, B-cell-depleted T cells, or PBMCs. Deeply sampled blood TCRbeta repertoires from subjects exposed to, actively infected with, or recovered from COVID-19 were included in the dataset. The repertoires were released in a freely available public database meant as a resource for research on the immune response to SARS-CoV-2. The samples were drawn from the first 160 participants of the ongoing ImmuneRACE study and from some 1,300 subjects provided by 6 global collaborators. The sample metadata nearly always contained a de-identified subject ID, COVID-19 status, age in years and sex. Where HLA class I and class II types were available, the types were taken from metadata supplied by the sample provider, not from assay-based typing.

TCRbeta CDR3 regions were amplified from genomic DNA by means of the immunoSEQ Assay, a bias-controlled multiplex PCR. Concerning the study's data processing: The number of nucleated cells in each sample was estimated from the amplification of reference gene primers within the assay. To quantify the absolute abundance of each unique TCRbeta CDR3 rearrangement, sequence reads were collapsed and filtered. For each sample, productive Simpson clonality was calculated by taking the square root of Simpson's diversity index across productive rearrangements. Drawn from immuneACCESS, this table holds only the in-frame rearrangements with V and J called that TCRdb kept. Clones are partly lost; checked studies trace under half to an unresolved V gene and leave the rest unexplained. D and trimming were read from the DNA, whereas the V and J calls and clone size are those reported in that table. Present in this sample are hundreds of thousands of clones, more than 70% of which were seen just once. Of the sample, around 3% is held by the ten largest clones.

The CDR3, from cysteine to phenylalanine, totals 15 residues. Of all the DNA, just the CDR3 is kept, 45 bases in frame from base 1. V is shortened by 0 bases, J by 0 bases, and the region joining them spans 7 bases. CDR1 and CDR2, per the germline V gene (reference sequence), are SGHNT and YYREEE. The investigation overall reported the following: The quantity of clinical and demographic metadata differed by source and by participant and was supplied without curation.

The sample taken for sequencing was peripheral blood. The chain couples TRBV5-4 to TRBJ2-1, and the D gene may be TRBD1, 6 bases matching. The clonotype comes from a woman in her twenties or thirties with COVID-19, enrolled during active disease. The DNA is TGTGCCAGCAGCTTGGAAGGGGGCTCCTACAATGAGCAGTTCTTC. This encodes CASSLEGGSYNEQFF.